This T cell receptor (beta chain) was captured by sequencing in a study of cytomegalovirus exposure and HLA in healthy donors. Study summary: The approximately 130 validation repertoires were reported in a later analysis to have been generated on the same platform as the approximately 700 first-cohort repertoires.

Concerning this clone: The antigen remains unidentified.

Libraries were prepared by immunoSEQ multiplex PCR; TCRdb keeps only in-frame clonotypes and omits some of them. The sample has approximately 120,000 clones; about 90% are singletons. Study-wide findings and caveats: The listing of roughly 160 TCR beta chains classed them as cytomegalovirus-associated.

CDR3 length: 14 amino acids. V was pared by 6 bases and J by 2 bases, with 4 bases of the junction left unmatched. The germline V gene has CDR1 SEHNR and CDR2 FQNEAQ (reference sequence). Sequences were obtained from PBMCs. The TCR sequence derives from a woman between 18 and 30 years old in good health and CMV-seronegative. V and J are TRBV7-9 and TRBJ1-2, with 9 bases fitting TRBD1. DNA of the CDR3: TGTGCCAGCAGACCGGGACAGGGAAACTATGGCTACACCTTC. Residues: CASRPGQGNYGYTF.